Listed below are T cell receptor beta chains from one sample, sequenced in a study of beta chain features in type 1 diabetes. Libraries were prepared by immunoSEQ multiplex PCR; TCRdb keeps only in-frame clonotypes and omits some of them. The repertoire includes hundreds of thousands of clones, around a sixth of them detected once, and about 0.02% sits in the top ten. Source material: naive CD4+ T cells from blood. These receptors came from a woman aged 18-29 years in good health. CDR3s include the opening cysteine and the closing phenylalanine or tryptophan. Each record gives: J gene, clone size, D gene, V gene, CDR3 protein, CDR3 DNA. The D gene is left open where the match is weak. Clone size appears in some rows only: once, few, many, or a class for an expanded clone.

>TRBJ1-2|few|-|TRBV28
CASTPSGLFIYTF
TGTGCCAGCACTCCTTCGGGACTCTTTATCTACACCTTC
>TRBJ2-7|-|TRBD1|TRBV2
CASSAPASQGANDEQYF
TGTGCCAGCAGTGCCCCCGCCTCACAGGGGGCTAACGACGAGCAGTACTTC
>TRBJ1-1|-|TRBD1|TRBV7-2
CAGSTQGETEAFF
TGTGCCGGATCGACCCAGGGGGAGACTGAAGCTTTCTTT
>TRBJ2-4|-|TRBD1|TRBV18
CASSPGQGGAKNIQYF
TGTGCCAGCTCACCAGGACAGGGTGGGGCCAAAAACATTCAGTACTTC
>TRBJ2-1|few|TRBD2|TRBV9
CASSPSLGTSGGSSYNEQFF
TGTGCCAGCAGCCCTAGCTTGGGGACTAGCGGAGGCAGCTCCTACAATGAGCAGTTCTTC
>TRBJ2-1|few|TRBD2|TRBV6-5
CASSLLANSYNEQFF
TGTGCCAGCAGCCTACTAGCGAATTCGTACAATGAGCAGTTCTTC
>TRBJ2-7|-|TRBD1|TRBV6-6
CASSYLQDRSNYEQYF
TGTGCCAGCAGTTACCTACAGGACAGGAGTAACTACGAGCAGTACTTC
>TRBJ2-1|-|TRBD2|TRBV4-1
CASSQDFLAGVTRFF
TGCGCCAGCAGCCAAGATTTTCTAGCGGGGGTCACCCGGTTCTTC
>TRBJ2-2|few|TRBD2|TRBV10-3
CAIRAGLAGGKNTGELFF
TGTGCCATCCGGGCCGGGCTAGCGGGAGGGAAGAACACCGGGGAGCTGTTTTTT
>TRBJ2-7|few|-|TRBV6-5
CASVGQGGTPYEQYF
TGTGCCAGCGTCGGCCAGGGGGGAACACCCTACGAGCAGTACTTC
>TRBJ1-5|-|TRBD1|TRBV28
CASSLLAGGSYFSNQPQHF
TGTGCCAGCAGTTTATTGGCAGGGGGCTCTTATTTCAGCAATCAGCCCCAGCATTTT
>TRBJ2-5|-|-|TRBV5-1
CASSLGADFQETQYF
TGCGCCAGCAGCTTGGGGGCGGACTTTCAAGAGACCCAGTACTTC
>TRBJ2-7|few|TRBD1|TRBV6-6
CAISSRTGSYEQYF
TGTGCCATCAGTAGCCGGACAGGTTCCTACGAGCAGTACTTC
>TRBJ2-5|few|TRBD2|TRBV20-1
CSAKRGETQYF
TGCAGTGCTAAGCGGGGAGAGACCCAGTACTTC
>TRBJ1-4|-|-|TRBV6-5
CASSYSTNEKLFF
TGTGCCAGCAGTTACTCCACTAATGAAAAACTGTTTTTT
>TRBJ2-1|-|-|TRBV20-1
CSATEAVGQFF
TGCAGTGCTACGGAAGCTGTCGGGCAGTTCTTC
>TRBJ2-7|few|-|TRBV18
CASSPPNSYEQYF
TGTGCCAGCTCACCACCTAACTCCTACGAGCAGTACTTC
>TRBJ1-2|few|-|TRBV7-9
CASSFSRDLNGYTF
TGTGCCAGCAGCTTCTCTCGAGACCTAAATGGCTACACCTTC
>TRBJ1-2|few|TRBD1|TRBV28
CASSLRRQGAGGYTF
TGTGCCAGCAGTTTGCGACGACAGGGGGCCGGTGGCTACACCTTC
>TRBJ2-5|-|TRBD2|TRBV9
CASSVGAGVRETQYF
TGTGCCAGCAGCGTAGGGGCGGGAGTTCGGGAGACCCAGTACTTC
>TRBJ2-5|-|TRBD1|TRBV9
CASSVDRGWETQYF
TGTGCCAGCAGCGTAGACAGGGGCTGGGAGACCCAGTACTTC
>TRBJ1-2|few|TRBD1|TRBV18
CASSPTDRGSGYTF
TGTGCCAGCTCACCAACCGACAGGGGAAGCGGCTACACCTTC
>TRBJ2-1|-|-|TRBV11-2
CASSLGARNEQFF
TGTGCCAGCAGCTTGGGAGCGCGGAATGAGCAGTTCTTC
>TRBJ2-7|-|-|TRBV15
CATGLSGSGREQYF
TGTGCCACCGGATTGTCAGGGAGTGGTCGCGAGCAGTACTTC
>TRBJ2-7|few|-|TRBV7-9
CASTLSRVGLGEQYF
TGTGCCAGCACCCTCTCCAGGGTAGGTTTGGGCGAGCAGTACTTC
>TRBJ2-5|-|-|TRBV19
CASSIDGWETQYF
TGTGCCAGTAGTATAGATGGATGGGAGACCCAGTACTTC
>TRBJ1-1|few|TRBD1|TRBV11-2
CASSLEGQGGQAFF
TGTGCCAGCAGCTTAGAGGGACAGGGGGGCCAAGCTTTCTTT
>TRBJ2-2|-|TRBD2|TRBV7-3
CASSFLPGLGRGELFF
TGTGCCAGCAGCTTCCTACCGGGACTAGGGCGAGGGGAGCTGTTTTTT
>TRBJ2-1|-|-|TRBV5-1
CASSPRLAGDSEQFF
TGCGCCAGCAGCCCCCGGCTAGCAGGCGACAGTGAGCAGTTCTTC
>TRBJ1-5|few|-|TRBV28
CASSAGSNQPQHF
TGTGCCAGCAGTGCCGGTAGCAATCAGCCCCAGCATTTT
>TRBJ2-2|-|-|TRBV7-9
CAGSGRANTGELFF
TGTGCCGGCAGCGGCAGGGCTAACACCGGGGAGCTGTTTTTT
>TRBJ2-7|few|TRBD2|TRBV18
CASSPREGRYEQYF
TGTGCCAGCTCACCTCGGGAGGGCCGCTACGAGCAGTACTTC
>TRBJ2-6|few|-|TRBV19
CASEGSGANVLTF
TGTGCCAGCGAGGGGTCTGGGGCCAACGTCCTGACTTTC
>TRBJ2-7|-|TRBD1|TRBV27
CASSPDRGREQYF
TGTGCCAGCAGTCCGGACAGGGGGCGCGAGCAGTACTTC
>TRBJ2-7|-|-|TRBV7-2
CASSLAPGRKYEQYF
TGTGCCAGCAGCTTAGCGCCTGGCAGAAAATACGAGCAGTACTTC
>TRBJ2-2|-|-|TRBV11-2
CASSTAGLPGAGELFF
TGTGCCAGCAGCACCGCGGGCCTCCCTGGGGCCGGGGAGCTGTTTTTT
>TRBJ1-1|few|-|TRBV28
CASSLRGSRTEAFF
TGTGCCAGCAGCCTAAGGGGTTCTCGGACTGAAGCTTTCTTT
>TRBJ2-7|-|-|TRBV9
CASSPRTGFVYEQYF
TGTGCCAGCAGCCCCCGGACTGGGTTCGTCTACGAGCAGTACTTC
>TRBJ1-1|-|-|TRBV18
CASSPYLNTEAFF
TGTGCCAGCTCACCATATCTGAACACTGAAGCTTTCTTT
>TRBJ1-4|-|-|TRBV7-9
CASSLGWRATNEKLFF
TGTGCCAGCAGCTTAGGCTGGAGGGCAACTAATGAAAAACTGTTTTTT
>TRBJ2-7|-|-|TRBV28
CASSFGGTPYEQYF
TGTGCCAGCAGTTTCGGGGGTACCCCCTACGAGCAGTACTTC
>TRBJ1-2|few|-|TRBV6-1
CASSENSRDGYTF
TGTGCCAGCAGTGAGAACTCGCGGGATGGCTACACCTTC
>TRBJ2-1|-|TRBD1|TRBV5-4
CASSLGQGEYNEQFF
TGTGCCAGCAGCTTGGGACAGGGAGAGTACAATGAGCAGTTCTTC
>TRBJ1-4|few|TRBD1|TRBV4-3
CASSQGTGAGRALQKLFF
TGCGCCAGCAGCCAGGGGACAGGGGCGGGAAGGGCGCTGCAAAAACTGTTTTTT
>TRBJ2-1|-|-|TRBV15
CATSRDRGPSLEQFF
TGTGCCACCAGCAGAGACAGGGGCCCGTCACTAGAGCAGTTCTTC
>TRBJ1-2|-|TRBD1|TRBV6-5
CASSYKDRGVYTF
TGTGCCAGCAGTTACAAAGACAGGGGAGTCTACACCTTC
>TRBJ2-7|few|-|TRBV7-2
CASSLRVSGLSYEQYF
TGTGCCAGCAGCTTAAGGGTCAGCGGGCTGTCCTACGAGCAGTACTTC
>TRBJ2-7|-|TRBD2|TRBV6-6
CASSYFVAGVSYEQYF
TGTGCCAGCAGTTACTTTGTAGCGGGAGTTTCCTACGAGCAGTACTTC
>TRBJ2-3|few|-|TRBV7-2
CASSLSAGSTDTQYF
TGTGCCAGCAGCTTATCTGCGGGCAGCACAGATACGCAGTATTTT
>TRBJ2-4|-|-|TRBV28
CASSLSSSAKNIQYF
TGTGCCAGCAGTTTGTCTAGTTCAGCCAAAAACATTCAGTACTTC
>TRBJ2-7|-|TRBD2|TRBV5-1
CASSDSGGDYEQYF
TGCGCCAGCAGCGACAGCGGGGGAGACTACGAGCAGTACTTC
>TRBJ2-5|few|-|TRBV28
CASAQYQETQYF
TGTGCCAGTGCACAGTACCAAGAGACCCAGTACTTC
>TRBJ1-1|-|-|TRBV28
CASSPSHARASLEAFF
TGTGCCAGCAGCCCCTCTCACGCTCGGGCCAGCCTTGAAGCTTTCTTT
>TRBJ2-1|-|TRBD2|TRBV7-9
CASSPRLAGGIYNEQFF
TGTGCCAGCAGCCCCCGACTAGCGGGAGGGATCTACAATGAGCAGTTCTTC
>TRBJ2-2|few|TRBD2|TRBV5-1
CASRRLAVTGELFF
TGCGCCAGCCGGAGACTAGCGGTCACCGGGGAGCTGTTTTTT
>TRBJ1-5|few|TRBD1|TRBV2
CASSFGQGGNQPQHF
TGTGCCAGCAGTTTCGGGCAGGGGGGCAATCAGCCCCAGCATTTT
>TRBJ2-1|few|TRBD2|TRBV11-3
CASSLDASGSESYNEQFF
TGTGCCAGCAGCTTAGACGCTAGCGGGAGCGAATCCTACAATGAGCAGTTCTTC
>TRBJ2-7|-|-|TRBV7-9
CASSPPGPEQYF
TGTGCCAGCAGCCCCCCCGGGCCCGAGCAGTACTTC
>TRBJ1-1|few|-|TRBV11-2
CASSTGGTNTEAFF
TGTGCCAGCAGCACCGGAGGAACAAACACTGAAGCTTTCTTT